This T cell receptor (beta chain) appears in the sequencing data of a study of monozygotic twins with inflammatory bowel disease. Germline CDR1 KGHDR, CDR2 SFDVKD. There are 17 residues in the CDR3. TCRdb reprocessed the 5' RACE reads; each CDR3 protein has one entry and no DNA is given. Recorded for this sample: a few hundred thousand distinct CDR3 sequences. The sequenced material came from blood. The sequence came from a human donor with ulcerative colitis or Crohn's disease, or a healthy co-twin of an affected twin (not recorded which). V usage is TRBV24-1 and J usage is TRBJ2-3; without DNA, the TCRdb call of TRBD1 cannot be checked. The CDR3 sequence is CATSDPQGGVEADTQYF.